The subject of this entry is one TCR beta chain. This sample was taken from a study of blood T cell repertoires in COVID-19. On the study more broadly: From T cells, B-cell-depleted T cells, or PBMCs came the material, which was cDNA or gDNA.

Generated by immunoSEQ multiplex PCR, the TCRdb table keeps only in-frame clones and is missing some. Of 150,000 to 200,000 clones in the sample, about 85% were seen once. This CDR3 has 15 residues. Germline values: CDR1 LNHDA, CDR2 SQIVND (reference sequence). J gave up 2 bases and V 3 bases, and 6 bases lay outside the gene matches. This TCR derives from an elderly woman with acute or convalescent COVID-19. Sequencing was performed on peripheral blood. The chain couples TRBV19 to TRBJ2-7, with 8 nucleotides matching TRBD1. The CDR3 DNA reads TGTGCCAGTAGTATCGGACAGGGTATAACCTACGAGCAGTACTTC. Its translation is CASSIGQGITYEQYF.